Below are 10 T cell receptor beta chains sequenced from a single sample in a study of human T cells and chemical hapten exposure. Time point of the sample: patch test 3, about 24 weeks after DPC sensitization. The treatment: therapeutic diphenylcyclopropenone sensitization with weekly scalp DPC. TCRdb passed the RACE reads through MiXCR, listing each CDR3 protein once. The data contain roughly 200,000 distinct CDR3 sequences, more than 20% of them singletons. Here the sequenced sample was whole blood, taken in connection with sensitization to the hapten diphenylcyclopropenone (DPC). The source of these receptors is a woman aged 40 to 50 with alopecia areata. Some clones in this sample may be carry-over from other donors' samples.

This clonotype has a handful of counts. V and J are TRBV7-2 and TRBJ2-2, with 7 positions matching TRBD1. CDR3 length equals 16 residues. The V segment lost 3 bases and the J segment 6 bases; nucleotides outside the gene matches: 10. Germline-derived CDR1 and CDR2 are SGHTA and FQGNSA. The CDR3: CASSFYSGTDAGELFF. The DNA of the CDR3 is TGTGCCAGCAGCTTCTATTCCGGGACAGACGCCGGGGAGCTGTTTTTT.

This clonotype was counted at least ten times. The chain joins TRBV7-9 to TRBJ2-2; TRBD1 is a possible D gene (7 bases). The V end was cut by 7 bases, the J end by 4 bases, with 10 bases between. This CDR3 has 13 amino acids. The germline CDR1 and CDR2 sequences are SEHNR and FQNEAQ (reference sequence). CDR3 sequence: CASNRGGTGELFF. The CDR3 DNA sequence: TGTGCCAGCAACAGGGGAGGCACCGGGGAGCTGTTTTTT.

The chain uses TRBV29-1 and TRBJ2-7, with D possibly matching TRBD2 (6 bases). CDR3 size: 13 residues. The V end was cut by 5 bases, the J end by 0 bases, with 11 bases between. CDR1 and CDR2 (germline): SQVTM, ANQGSEA. The CDR3 DNA is TGCAGCGTTACGGGACTTAGCTCCTACGAGCAGTACTTC. This gives the protein CSVTGLSSYEQYF.

For the CDR3, the DNA is TGCAGCGTTGAAGATTATGGGGACGGCTCCTACAATGAGCAGTTCTTC. This gives the protein CSVEDYGDGSYNEQFF. The chain uses TRBV29-1 and TRBJ2-1; D is perhaps TRBD1 or TRBD2 (5 bases each). V was clipped by 0 bases and J by 0 bases, with 12 bases between them. The CDR3 length is 16 residues. Germline CDR1 reads SQVTM; CDR2 reads ANQGSEA.

In this sample, this clonotype turned up a few times. V gene TRBV7-2 combines with J gene TRBJ2-7, with a tentative D call TRBD1 (5 bases). The CDR3 has 14 residues. Trimming pared 0 bases from V and 1 base from J, leaving 7 bases between. The germline gives CDR1 SGHTA, CDR2 FQGNSA. CDR3 in DNA: TGTGCCAGCAGCTTAGCAGACAGTTCCTACGAGCAGTACTTC. This encodes CASSLADSSYEQYF. Together with reference TRBV7-2 and TRBJ2-7, the CDR3 gives the full variable domain: GAGVSQSPSNKVTEKGKDVELRCDPISGHTALYWYRQSLGQGLEFLIYFQGNSAPDKSGLPSDRFSAERTGGSVSTLTIQRTQQEDSAVYLCASSLADSSYEQYFGPGTRLTVT.

This CDR3 reads CASSYGYGGLETQYF. The CDR3 region has the DNA TGTGCCAGCAGTTACGGGTATGGGGGCCTTGAGACCCAGTACTTC. The J gene is TRBJ2-5, the V gene TRBV6-2 or TRBV6-3; D possibly corresponds to TRBD1 (6 bases). Trimming cost V 2 bases and J 5 bases, with 15 bases left between them. This CDR3 contains 15 residues. CDR1 and CDR2 (germline): MNHEY, SVGEGT.

This chain uses TRBV7-2 with TRBJ2-1; possible D gene TRBD2, 5 bases. Per the germline V gene, CDR1 is SGHTA and CDR2 is FQGNSA. The CDR3 sequence is 13 residues long. V lost 5 bases, J lost 10 bases, and 15 bases lay in between. CDR3 sequence reads: CASSGGPLGEQFF. The CDR3 nucleotides read TGTGCCAGCAGCGGAGGACCCCTGGGCGAGCAGTTCTTC. Complete variable domain (other parts from reference TRBV7-2 and TRBJ2-1): GAGVSQSPSNKVTEKGKDVELRCDPISGHTALYWYRQSLGQGLEFLIYFQGNSAPDKSGLPSDRFSAERTGGSVSTLTIQRTQQEDSAVYLCASSGGPLGEQFFGPGTRLTVL.

The genes are TRBV7-2 and TRBJ1-2, with TRBD1 identical over 10 bases. V lost 1 base and J lost 4; bases outside the gene matches: 3. CDR3 length: 15 residues. Germline V gives CDR1 SGHTA, CDR2 FQGNSA. Here the CDR3 reads CASSLVRTGGYGYTF. CDR3 coding DNA: TGTGCCAGCAGCTTAGTGCGGACAGGGGGCTATGGCTACACCTTC.

This chain uses TRBV10-3 with TRBJ2-1; D gene ambiguous. This CDR3 spans 11 amino acids. The V end was cut by 5 bases, the J end by 7 bases, with 6 bases between. Germline V gene data show CDR1 as ENHRY and CDR2 as SYGVKD. CDR3 in amino acids: CAISYTNEQFF. Written as DNA, the CDR3 is TGTGCCATCAGTTACACTAATGAGCAGTTCTTC.

The chain is built from TRBV11-2 and TRBJ1-3, with no clear D. Germline lookup yields CDR1 SGHAT and CDR2 FQNNGV. The V end lost 0 bases, the J end lost 4 bases, and 4 bases lay between the germline ends. The CDR3 contains 13 residues. CDR3 bases: TGTGCCAGCAGCTTAGAACCCGGAAACACCATATATTTT. Translated: CASSLEPGNTIYF.